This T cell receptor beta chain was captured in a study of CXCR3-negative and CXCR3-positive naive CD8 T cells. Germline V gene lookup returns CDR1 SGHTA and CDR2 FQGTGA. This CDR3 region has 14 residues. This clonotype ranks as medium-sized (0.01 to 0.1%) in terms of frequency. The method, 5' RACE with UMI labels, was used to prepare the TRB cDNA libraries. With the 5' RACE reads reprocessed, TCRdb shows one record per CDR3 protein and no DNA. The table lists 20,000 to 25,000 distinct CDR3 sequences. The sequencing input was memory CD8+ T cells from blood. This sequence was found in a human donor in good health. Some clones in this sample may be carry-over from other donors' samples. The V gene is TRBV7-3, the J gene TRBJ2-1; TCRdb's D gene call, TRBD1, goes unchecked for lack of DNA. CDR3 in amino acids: CASSLLGGSDEQFF.